These T cell receptor beta chains were read from a single sample in a study of blood T cell repertoires in COVID-19. The table came from immunoSEQ multiplex PCR; TCRdb's copy has only in-frame clones and leaves some out. In the table there are around 300,000 clones, approximately 90% of which are singletons. Input material: peripheral blood. These receptor sequences come from a woman in her 30s with COVID-19, enrolled during active disease. Both conserved end residues are part of each CDR3. D genes are given only for firm matches. Size tells how often a clone was seen (once, few, many) or the class of an expanded clone, and some rows leave it out.

j_call: TRBJ2-2
v_call: TRBV20-1
d_call: TRBD1
clone_size: -
cdr3_nt: TGCAGTGCTAGTTCCGCAAACAGGGGCGGGGAGCTGTTTTTT
cdr3_aa: CSASSANRGGELFF

j_call: TRBJ1-2
v_call: TRBV27
d_call: -
clone_size: -
cdr3_nt: TGTGCCAGCAGTTTCATGGGGACTTCCTATGGCTACACCTTC
cdr3_aa: CASSFMGTSYGYTF

j_call: TRBJ1-4
v_call: TRBV5-5
d_call: TRBD1
clone_size: -
cdr3_nt: TGTGCCAGCAGCTTGTGGATTACAGGGGATCGGGTGCGTGAAAAACTGTTTTTT
cdr3_aa: CASSLWITGDRVREKLFF

j_call: TRBJ2-1
v_call: TRBV3-1/TRBV3-2
d_call: TRBD2
clone_size: -
cdr3_nt: TGTGCCAGCAGCCTGGGACTAGTGGGCAATGAGCAGTTCTTC
cdr3_aa: CASSLGLVGNEQFF

j_call: TRBJ2-7
v_call: TRBV2
d_call: -
clone_size: -
cdr3_nt: TGTGCCAGCAGTGGGCAGGGCTACGAGCAGTACTTC
cdr3_aa: CASSGQGYEQYF

j_call: TRBJ2-1
v_call: TRBV11-2
d_call: TRBD2
clone_size: few
cdr3_nt: TGTGCCAGCAGCAGCCACCTCCAGCGGGGTCATTACAATGAGCAGTTCTTC
cdr3_aa: CASSSHLQRGHYNEQFF

j_call: TRBJ2-1
v_call: TRBV9
d_call: TRBD2
clone_size: -
cdr3_nt: TGTGCCAGCAGCGTAAGCGGGAGTGTCGACAATGAGCAGTTCTTC
cdr3_aa: CASSVSGSVDNEQFF

j_call: TRBJ2-3
v_call: TRBV19
d_call: -
clone_size: few
cdr3_nt: TGTGCCAGTAGTATCGGGGATACGCAGTATTTT
cdr3_aa: CASSIGDTQYF

j_call: TRBJ2-7
v_call: TRBV29-1
d_call: TRBD2
clone_size: -
cdr3_nt: TGCAGCGTTTGGGCGGCTAGCGGTAACGAGCAGTACTTC
cdr3_aa: CSVWAASGNEQYF

j_call: TRBJ1-1
v_call: TRBV7-2
d_call: TRBD1
clone_size: -
cdr3_nt: TGTGCCAGCAGCTGGGACAGGGTGAACACTGAAGCTTTCTTT
cdr3_aa: CASSWDRVNTEAFF

j_call: TRBJ1-1
v_call: TRBV7-2
d_call: TRBD1
clone_size: -
cdr3_nt: TGTGCCAGCAGCGCTTGGACAGGGGAGAACACTGAAGCTTTCTTT
cdr3_aa: CASSAWTGENTEAFF

j_call: TRBJ1-1
v_call: TRBV19
d_call: -
clone_size: -
cdr3_nt: TGTGCCAGTAGTATGCAGGGGCTCCCGAACACTGAAGCTTTCTTT
cdr3_aa: CASSMQGLPNTEAFF

j_call: TRBJ2-7
v_call: TRBV10-3
d_call: TRBD2
clone_size: -
cdr3_nt: TGTGCCATCGGGACTCGACTAGCCTCCCACGAGCAGTACTTC
cdr3_aa: CAIGTRLASHEQYF

j_call: TRBJ2-3
v_call: TRBV6-5
d_call: -
clone_size: -
cdr3_nt: TGTGCCAGCAGTTTCAGGGGTAGCACAGATACGCAGTATTTT
cdr3_aa: CASSFRGSTDTQYF

j_call: TRBJ2-1
v_call: TRBV20-1
d_call: -
clone_size: -
cdr3_nt: TGCAGTGTGGAGGGCGGGAATGAGCAGTTCTTC
cdr3_aa: CSVEGGNEQFF

j_call: TRBJ1-1
v_call: TRBV5-1
d_call: TRBD1
clone_size: -
cdr3_nt: TGCGCCAGCAGCTGGACAGGGGACACTGAAGCTTTCTTT
cdr3_aa: CASSWTGDTEAFF

j_call: TRBJ1-2
v_call: TRBV6-6
d_call: -
clone_size: once
cdr3_nt: TGTGCCAGCAGTTATGTGGAGAACTATGGCTACACCTTC
cdr3_aa: CASSYVENYGYTF

j_call: TRBJ2-2
v_call: TRBV5-1
d_call: -
clone_size: -
cdr3_nt: TGCGCCAGCAGCAAAGGGAGTGGCACCGGGGAGCTGTTTTTT
cdr3_aa: CASSKGSGTGELFF

j_call: TRBJ2-3
v_call: TRBV5-4
d_call: TRBD2
clone_size: -
cdr3_nt: TGTGCCAGCAGCCCTAGCGGGAGAGCTTTCACAGATACGCAGTATTTT
cdr3_aa: CASSPSGRAFTDTQYF

j_call: TRBJ1-2
v_call: TRBV11-1
d_call: TRBD1
clone_size: -
cdr3_nt: TGTGCCAGCAGCTTTCGGACAGGGAGGGGTGGCTACACCTTC
cdr3_aa: CASSFRTGRGGYTF

j_call: TRBJ1-5
v_call: TRBV18
d_call: -
clone_size: few
cdr3_nt: TGTGCCAGCTCTCTGGGACACCGCGATCAGCCCCAGCATTTT
cdr3_aa: CASSLGHRDQPQHF

j_call: TRBJ2-7
v_call: TRBV5-6
d_call: TRBD2
clone_size: -
cdr3_nt: TGTGCCAGCAGCTTGTTACTAGCGGGAATCTACGAGCAGTACTTC
cdr3_aa: CASSLLLAGIYEQYF

j_call: TRBJ1-1
v_call: TRBV7-3
d_call: -
clone_size: -
cdr3_nt: TGTGCCAGCAGTACCGCAGGGGATAACACTGAAGCTTTCTTT
cdr3_aa: CASSTAGDNTEAFF

j_call: TRBJ2-2
v_call: TRBV5-6
d_call: -
clone_size: -
cdr3_nt: TGTGCCAGCAGCTCTACTAGAGAAAAGAACACCGGGGAGCTGTTTTTT
cdr3_aa: CASSSTREKNTGELFF

j_call: TRBJ1-4
v_call: TRBV19
d_call: TRBD1
clone_size: -
cdr3_nt: TGTGCCAGTAGGCCCCCGGGACAGGATAATGAAAAACTGTTTTTT
cdr3_aa: CASRPPGQDNEKLFF

j_call: TRBJ1-4
v_call: TRBV7-6
d_call: -
clone_size: -
cdr3_nt: TGTGCCAGCAGCCCCCGGTTTGATGAAAAACTGTTTTTT
cdr3_aa: CASSPRFDEKLFF

j_call: TRBJ1-5
v_call: TRBV4-1
d_call: -
clone_size: -
cdr3_nt: TGCGCCAGCAGCCAAGTGCAGGGCGTGGGCAATCAGCCCCAGCATTTT
cdr3_aa: CASSQVQGVGNQPQHF

j_call: TRBJ2-3
v_call: TRBV9
d_call: TRBD2
clone_size: -
cdr3_nt: TGTGCCAGCAGCGACGGGACTAGCGGGAGAGATACGCAGTATTTT
cdr3_aa: CASSDGTSGRDTQYF

j_call: TRBJ2-7
v_call: TRBV2
d_call: TRBD2
clone_size: -
cdr3_nt: TGTGCCAGCGGTGGACTAGCGGGAGACCACGAGCAGTACTTC
cdr3_aa: CASGGLAGDHEQYF

j_call: TRBJ2-5
v_call: TRBV5-4
d_call: -
clone_size: once
cdr3_nt: TGTGCCAGCAGCCCAACGGTGGGCTACGAGGAGACCCAGTACTTC
cdr3_aa: CASSPTVGYEETQYF

j_call: TRBJ1-1
v_call: TRBV5-1
d_call: -
clone_size: -
cdr3_nt: TGCGCCAGCAGCTTAGATGGCGGGAACACTGAAGCTTTCTTT
cdr3_aa: CASSLDGGNTEAFF

j_call: TRBJ2-5
v_call: TRBV6-5
d_call: TRBD1
clone_size: -
cdr3_nt: TGTGCCAGCAGTTTGACAGGGGGAGTAGAGACCCAGTACTTC
cdr3_aa: CASSLTGGVETQYF

j_call: TRBJ2-2
v_call: TRBV14
d_call: -
clone_size: -
cdr3_nt: TGTGCCAGCAGCCAATCGCGGACCGGGGAGCTGTTTTTT
cdr3_aa: CASSQSRTGELFF

j_call: TRBJ1-1
v_call: TRBV27
d_call: TRBD1
clone_size: once
cdr3_nt: TGTGCCAGCGGGCCCCTACCGGGACAGGGAAGTACTGAAGCTTTCTTT
cdr3_aa: CASGPLPGQGSTEAFF

j_call: TRBJ2-2
v_call: TRBV30
d_call: -
clone_size: -
cdr3_nt: TGTGCCTGGAGTGGACAGGCCTGGCCCGGGGAGCTGTTTTTT
cdr3_aa: CAWSGQAWPGELFF

j_call: TRBJ2-3
v_call: TRBV27
d_call: TRBD2
clone_size: -
cdr3_nt: TGTGCCAGCAGTCCGGGACTAGCGGGAGCCCCAGATACGCAGTATTTT
cdr3_aa: CASSPGLAGAPDTQYF

j_call: TRBJ2-1
v_call: TRBV11-2
d_call: -
clone_size: -
cdr3_nt: TGTGCCAGCAGCTCTCCCGGGACTCCCTACAATGAGCAGTTCTTC
cdr3_aa: CASSSPGTPYNEQFF

j_call: TRBJ2-2
v_call: TRBV5-1
d_call: -
clone_size: -
cdr3_nt: TGCGCCAGCAGCTTGGTGACAGCCACCGGGGAGCTGTTTTTT
cdr3_aa: CASSLVTATGELFF

j_call: TRBJ1-2
v_call: TRBV19
d_call: TRBD1
clone_size: -
cdr3_nt: TGTGCCAGTAGTTTCCCTGAGACAGGGTATAACTATGGCTACACCTTC
cdr3_aa: CASSFPETGYNYGYTF

j_call: TRBJ2-1
v_call: TRBV30
d_call: TRBD2
clone_size: -
cdr3_nt: TGTGCCTGCCGAGGGTTAGCGGGTTTAGGGGAGCAGTTCTTC
cdr3_aa: CACRGLAGLGEQFF

j_call: TRBJ1-2
v_call: TRBV5-5
d_call: -
clone_size: -
cdr3_nt: TGTGCCAGCAGCTTGTCACCTACAGTACAGGGATGGGGCTACACCTTC
cdr3_aa: CASSLSPTVQGWGYTF

j_call: TRBJ2-1
v_call: TRBV11-2
d_call: TRBD2
clone_size: once
cdr3_nt: TGTGCCAGCAGCTTAAGAGTTGGACTAGCGGGAGGAAATGAGCAGTTCTTC
cdr3_aa: CASSLRVGLAGGNEQFF

j_call: TRBJ2-1
v_call: TRBV19
d_call: -
clone_size: once
cdr3_nt: TGTGCCAGTAGTAAACGGACTGAGTACAATGAGCAGTTCTTC
cdr3_aa: CASSKRTEYNEQFF

j_call: TRBJ2-7
v_call: TRBV6-4
d_call: TRBD2
clone_size: -
cdr3_nt: TGTGCCAGCAGTGAACCGACTAGCGGGAGGGCCTACGAGCAGTACTTC
cdr3_aa: CASSEPTSGRAYEQYF

j_call: TRBJ1-1
v_call: TRBV10-3
d_call: TRBD1
clone_size: -
cdr3_nt: TGTGCCATCAGTGAGTCAGACAGGGCGGGCACTGAAGCTTTCTTT
cdr3_aa: CAISESDRAGTEAFF

j_call: TRBJ2-7
v_call: TRBV28
d_call: -
clone_size: -
cdr3_nt: TGTGCCAGCAGTTCTCCAGGTTCCTCCTACGAGCAGTACTTC
cdr3_aa: CASSSPGSSYEQYF

j_call: TRBJ1-5
v_call: TRBV20-1
d_call: TRBD1
clone_size: -
cdr3_nt: TGCAGTGCTAGTTTAGGACAGGGGATAAGTCAGCCCCAGCATTTT
cdr3_aa: CSASLGQGISQPQHF

j_call: TRBJ1-2
v_call: TRBV12-3/TRBV12-4
d_call: -
clone_size: -
cdr3_nt: TGTGCCAGCGGAGCGATCAACCGATATGGCTACACCTTC
cdr3_aa: CASGAINRYGYTF

j_call: TRBJ2-7
v_call: TRBV28
d_call: -
clone_size: -
cdr3_nt: TGTGCCAGCACCTCTGGGCAGACATACGAGCAGTACTTC
cdr3_aa: CASTSGQTYEQYF

j_call: TRBJ2-1
v_call: TRBV10-3
d_call: TRBD2
clone_size: -
cdr3_nt: TGTGCCATCAGTCCGAGGCGGGAGGGCCGCTACAATGAGCAGTTCTTC
cdr3_aa: CAISPRREGRYNEQFF

j_call: TRBJ2-1
v_call: TRBV19
d_call: -
clone_size: -
cdr3_nt: TGTGCCAGTAGTCTGGGATGGGGGGATGAGCAGTTCTTC
cdr3_aa: CASSLGWGDEQFF